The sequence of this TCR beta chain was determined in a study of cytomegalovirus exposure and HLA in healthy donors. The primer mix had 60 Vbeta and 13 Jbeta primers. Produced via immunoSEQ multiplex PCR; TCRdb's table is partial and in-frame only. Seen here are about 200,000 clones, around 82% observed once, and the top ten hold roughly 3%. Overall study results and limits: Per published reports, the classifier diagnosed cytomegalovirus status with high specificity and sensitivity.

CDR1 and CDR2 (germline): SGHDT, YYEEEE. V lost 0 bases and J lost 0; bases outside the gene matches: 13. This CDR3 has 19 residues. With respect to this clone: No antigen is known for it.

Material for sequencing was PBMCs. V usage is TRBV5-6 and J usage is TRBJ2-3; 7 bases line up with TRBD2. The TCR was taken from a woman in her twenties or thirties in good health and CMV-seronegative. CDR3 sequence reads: CASSLGMAGVGTSTDTQYF. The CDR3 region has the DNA TGTGCCAGCAGCTTGGGTATGGCGGGGGTGGGAACTAGCACAGATACGCAGTATTTT. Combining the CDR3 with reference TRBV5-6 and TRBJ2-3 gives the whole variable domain DAGVTQSPTHLIKTRGQQVTLRCSPKSGHDTVSWYQQALGQGPQFIFQYYEEEERQRGNFPDRFSGHQFPNYSSELNVNALLLGDSALYLCASSLGMAGVGTSTDTQYFGPGTRLTVL.